Listed here is a single T cell receptor (beta chain). The clone's antigen remains unknown. The input lacks base qualities; no much larger clone sits a single base away. For sequencing of the TCRbeta CDR3 region, genomic DNA was extracted from the sorted cells. TCRbeta CDR3 regions were sequenced using the immunoSEQ Assay. Entries here come from immuneACCESS through TCRdb and include only in-frame sequences with V and J called. Some clones fail to appear in such tables; in the studies checked, an unresolved V gene covers under half of the shortfall, and the cause of the remainder is unknown. The sample profile shows 80,000 or so clones; around nine tenths of them were found once. Of the sample, less than 3% is held by the ten largest clones. The data originate from a study of OX40 agonist ivuxolimab in advanced cancers. Concerning the study at large: Ivuxolimab, which targeted the costimulatory receptor OX40 (CD134), was an agonistic, fully human IgG2 monoclonal antibody. Intravenous ivuxolimab was administered to patients every 2 weeks at six dose levels: 0.01, 0.1, 0.3, 1.5, 3 and 10 mg/kg. Among the 50 to 55 dose-escalation patients, around 20 had hepatocellular carcinoma, approximately 15 melanoma, 9 renal cell carcinoma and 9 head and neck cancer. In the dose-escalation cohort, nearly 85% of patients were male, and the mean age was around 65 years with a range of roughly 20 to 85. Prior anti-PD-1, anti-PD-L1 or anti-CTLA-4 therapy was permitted, and about two fifths of dose-escalation patients had received checkpoint inhibitors. Partial responses occurred in three dose-escalation patients: two with cutaneous melanoma and one with hepatocellular carcinoma. Peripheral TCRbeta sequencing aimed to test whether ivuxolimab altered TCR sequence diversity and caused clonal T-cell expansion. The monotherapy dose-escalation portion (N ≈ 52 patients) of the phase I ivuxolimab trial is reported in the paper. The full study reports these points: The antigen specificity of the clonally expanded peripheral T cells was not determined. Partial responders in the 0.1-3.0 mg/kg groups had among the lowest normalized peripheral clonal expansion, especially among CD8+ T cells. Clonal expansion of both CD4+ and CD8+ blood T cells was observed from baseline to week 6 at doses 0.1 to 3.0 mg/kg. After ivuxolimab, CD8+ T cells had more expanded clones than CD4+ T cells on average. Low levels of normalized T-cell clonal expansion were also shown by some nonresponding patients.

Deletion took 3 bases off V and 2 bases off J, with a span of 0 bases between the germline ends. Taken from cysteine to phenylalanine, the CDR3 has 11 residues. Solely the CDR3 DNA is kept, with 33 bases framed from the first base. CDR1 and CDR2, looked up from the germline V gene, are SGHTA and FQGNSA. Patients with a history of autoimmune disease or receiving systemic immunosuppression were excluded from the trial. Peripheral blood for TCR sequencing was collected from all dose cohorts at baseline, on cycle 4 day 1, and on cycle 7 day 1. The samples were drawn from a first-in-human, open-label, multicenter phase I dose-escalation trial of ivuxolimab. Adults with locally advanced or metastatic melanoma, renal cell carcinoma, hepatocellular carcinoma or head and neck squamous cell carcinoma were enrolled in the trial. Before TCR sequencing, CD4+ and CD8+ T cells were separately sorted from peripheral blood.

The receptor's source is an adult with an advanced solid tumor such as melanoma, head and neck, liver or kidney cancer. The sample consisted of CD4+ or CD8+ T cells sorted from blood, taken in a trial of the OX40 agonist ivuxolimab. This receptor chain uses TRBV7-2 and TRBJ2-3; no D gene can be assigned with confidence. The CDR3 region: CASSFTDTQYF. The DNA sequence is as follows: TGTGCCAGCAGCTTCACAGATACGCAGTATTTT. The entire variable domain, with the stretches around the CDR3 drawn from the reference TRBV7-2 and TRBJ2-3 proteins, is GAGVSQSPSNKVTEKGKDVELRCDPISGHTALYWYRQSLGQGLEFLIYFQGNSAPDKSGLPSDRFSAERTGGSVSTLTIQRTQQEDSAVYLCASSFTDTQYFGPGTRLTVL.